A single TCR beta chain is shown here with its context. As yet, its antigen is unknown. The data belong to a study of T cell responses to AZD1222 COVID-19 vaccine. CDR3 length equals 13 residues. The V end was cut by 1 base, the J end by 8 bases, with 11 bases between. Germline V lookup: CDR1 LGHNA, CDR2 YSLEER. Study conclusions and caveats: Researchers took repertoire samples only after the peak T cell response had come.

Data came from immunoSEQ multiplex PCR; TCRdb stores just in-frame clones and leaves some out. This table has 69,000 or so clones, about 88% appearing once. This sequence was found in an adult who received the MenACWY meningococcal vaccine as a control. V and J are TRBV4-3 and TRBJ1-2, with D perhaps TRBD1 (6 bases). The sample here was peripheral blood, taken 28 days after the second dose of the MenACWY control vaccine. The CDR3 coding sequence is TGCGCCAGCAGCCAAGCTGCGGGGGCAGGCTACACCTTC. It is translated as CASSQAAGAGYTF.